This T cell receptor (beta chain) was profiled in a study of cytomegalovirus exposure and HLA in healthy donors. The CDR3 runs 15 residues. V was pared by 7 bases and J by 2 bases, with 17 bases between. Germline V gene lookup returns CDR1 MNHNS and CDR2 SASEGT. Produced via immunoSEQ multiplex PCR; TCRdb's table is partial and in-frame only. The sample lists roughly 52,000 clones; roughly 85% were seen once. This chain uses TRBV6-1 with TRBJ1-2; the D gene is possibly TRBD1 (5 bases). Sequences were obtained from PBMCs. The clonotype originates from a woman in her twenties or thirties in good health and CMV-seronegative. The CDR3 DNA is TGTGCCAGCATCCCGTCGGGACTAACAAACTATGGCTACACCTTC. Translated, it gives CASIPSGLTNYGYTF.